The rows below give T cell receptor beta chains drawn from one sample of a study of Graves' ophthalmopathy and Graves' hyperthyroidism. TCRdb passed the multiplex PCR reads through MiXCR, listing each CDR3 protein once. This table holds 500,000 to 700,000 distinct CDR3 sequences, 22% found once. Sample: peripheral blood. Receptor source: a young woman with stable Graves' hyperthyroidism. Some clones in this sample may be carry-over from other donors' samples. The CDR3 runs from the conserved cysteine through the conserved F or W. D genes are given only for firm matches. Expanded clones get a size class; other rows say once, few or many, or leave the size out.

v_call	d_call	j_call	clone_size	cdr3_aa	cdr3_nt
TRBV5-1	-	TRBJ2-7	many	CASSLGFTAVSYEQYF	TGCGCCAGCAGCTTGGGGTTCACTGCAGTCTCCTACGAGCAGTACTTC
TRBV20-1	TRBD1	TRBJ1-5	few	CSAQTGASNQPQHF	TGCAGTGCCCAGACAGGGGCCAGCAATCAGCCCCAGCATTTT
TRBV30	-	TRBJ1-5	-	CAWSVPRTSVHQPQHF	TGTGCCTGGAGTGTACCCCGGACTAGCGTCCATCAGCCCCAGCATTTT
TRBV30	-	TRBJ1-5	-	CAWSDGYQPQHF	TGTGCCTGGAGTGACGGTTATCAGCCCCAGCATTTT
TRBV2	-	TRBJ2-6	many	CASQGPFSGANVLTF	TGTGCCAGCCAGGGGCCCTTCTCTGGGGCCAACGTCCTGACTTTC
TRBV20-1	-	TRBJ1-6	-	CGATGGPPVFDHF	TGCGGTGCCACGGGGGGCCCGCCGGTGTTCGACCACTTT
TRBV20-1	TRBD2	TRBJ2-5	many	CSARSPVAGGPKETQYF	TGCAGTGCTAGATCCCCAGTAGCGGGAGGGCCGAAGGAGACCCAGTACTTC
TRBV11-1	-	TRBJ1-3	-	CASSPRTASSGNTIYF	TGTGCCAGCAGCCCCCGGACAGCGAGCTCTGGAAACACCATATATTTT
TRBV3-1	-	TRBJ1-1	-	CASSRIGETEAFF	TGTGCCAGCAGCCGTATCGGGGAAACTGAAGCTTTCTTT
TRBV6-5	-	TRBJ1-2	many	CASSPQNYGYTF	TGTGCCAGCAGTCCACAGAACTATGGCTACACCTTC